Listed below are T cell receptor beta chains from one sample, sequenced in a study of identical twins. MiXCR was run by TCRdb on the 5' RACE reads, yielding one entry per CDR3 protein. The sample has around 1.7 million distinct CDR3 sequences; about 31% are singletons. The material sequenced was cord blood. These receptors were taken from a newborn girl in good health. CDR3s include the opening cysteine and the closing phenylalanine or tryptophan. The D gene is left open where the match is weak. A row's size may be missing; if present it is once, few, many or a size class.

j_call v_call d_call clone_size cdr3_aa cdr3_nt
TRBJ2-1 TRBV10-2 TRBD1 NA CASRRVGQGYNEQFF TGCGCCAGCAGAAGGGTCGGACAGGGATACAATGAGCAGTTCTTC
TRBJ2-2 TRBV5-1 NA many CASSLEGTGELFF TGCGCCAGCAGCTTGGAGGGTACCGGGGAGCTGTTTTTT
TRBJ1-2 TRBV28 NA NA CASSLGLTMGSSGYGYTF TGTGCCAGCAGCCTAGGCCTCACGATGGGGAGTAGTGGCTATGGCTACACCTTC
TRBJ1-4 TRBV27 NA once CASSSVDGGGLFF TGTGCCAGCAGTTCCGTTGACGGGGGAGGACTGTTTTTT
TRBJ1-3 TRBV7-9 NA NA CATTGQLLGSGNTIYF TGTGCCACGACGGGTCAACTCCTGGGGTCTGGAAACACCATATATTTT
TRBJ2-5 TRBV2 NA NA CASSEALRVGQYF TGTGCCAGCAGTGAAGCGCTTCGGGTGGGGCAGTACTTC
TRBJ1-2 TRBV29-1 NA few CSVTQGQLYGYTF TGCAGCGTGACGCAGGGACAACTATATGGCTACACCTTC
TRBJ1-4 TRBV7-2 TRBD1 NA CASSLTGQGLKLFF TGTGCCAGCAGCTTAACGGGACAGGGGCTTAAACTGTTTTTT
TRBJ2-3 TRBV24-1 TRBD1 NA CATSVGTGNTDTQYF TGTGCCACCAGTGTCGGGACAGGGAACACAGATACGCAGTATTTT
TRBJ1-5 TRBV15 NA NA CATSRVGISDQPQHF TGTGCCACCAGCAGAGTTGGCATCAGCGATCAGCCCCAGCATTTT
TRBJ2-3 TRBV12-3/TRBV12-4 TRBD2 few CASSLGLAGGRIDTQYF TGTGCCAGCAGCCTGGGGCTAGCGGGGGGGCGGATAGATACGCAGTATTTT
TRBJ1-1 TRBV18 NA NA CASSSARDRQAFF TGTGCCAGCTCCTCCGCTAGGGACCGACAAGCTTTCTTT
TRBJ2-1 TRBV5-1 TRBD1 NA CASSSGQVGNEQFF TGCGCCAGCAGCTCGGGACAGGTGGGGAATGAGCAGTTCTTC
TRBJ1-1 TRBV6-6 NA few CASSYSGVGNTEAFF TGTGCCAGCAGTTACTCGGGTGTAGGGAACACTGAAGCTTTCTTT
TRBJ2-5 TRBV14 NA NA CASSPFTGTQETQYF TGTGCCAGCAGCCCCTTTACAGGGACCCAAGAGACCCAGTACTTC
TRBJ2-7 TRBV3-1 TRBD2 few CASSRVVERGNYEQYF TGTGCCAGCAGCCGGGTTGTCGAGCGGGGGAACTACGAGCAGTACTTC
TRBJ2-1 TRBV5-1 NA few CASRLTGLNEQFF TGCGCCAGCAGACTGACCGGGTTAAATGAGCAGTTCTTC
TRBJ2-6 TRBV18 NA NA CASSPTGAGSIVLTF TGTGCCAGCTCACCAACAGGGGCGGGGTCCATTGTCCTGACTTTC
TRBJ1-1 TRBV5-5 TRBD1 NA CASSLGGIPNTEAFF TGTGCCAGCAGCTTAGGGGGCATTCCGAACACTGAAGCTTTCTTT
TRBJ2-4 TRBV25-1 NA NA CASSGSVNIQYF TGTGCCAGCAGTGGGTCTGTAAACATTCAGTACTTC
TRBJ1-2 TRBV5-4 NA NA CASSLEFWGYGYTF TGTGCCAGCAGCTTGGAATTCTGGGGCTATGGCTACACCTTC
TRBJ2-3 TRBV28 NA NA CASRARGAATDTQYF TGTGCCAGCAGGGCGCGGGGCGCGGCCACAGATACGCAGTATTTT
TRBJ1-1 TRBV3-1 TRBD1 few CASSGRTGVNTEAFF TGTGCCAGCAGCGGACGGACAGGGGTGAACACTGAAGCTTTCTTT
TRBJ2-3 TRBV4-1 NA NA CASSHLMDTQYF TGCGCCAGCAGCCATCTAATGGATACGCAGTATTTT
TRBJ2-1 TRBV6-5 NA NA CASSYFRGASPSYNEQFF TGTGCCAGCAGTTATTTTCGCGGAGCGTCCCCATCCTACAATGAGCAGTTCTTC
TRBJ2-1 TRBV29-1 TRBD2 NA CSVEYSLAGGQFF TGCAGCGTTGAATATAGTCTAGCGGGAGGGCAGTTCTTC
TRBJ1-1 TRBV24-1 TRBD1 few CATSDFGDRGWDTEAFF TGTGCCACCAGTGATTTCGGGGACAGGGGATGGGACACTGAAGCTTTCTTT
TRBJ2-1 TRBV6-2/TRBV6-3 TRBD2 NA CASRDIAGGPNEQFF TGTGCCAGCAGGGACATAGCGGGAGGGCCGAATGAGCAGTTCTTC
TRBJ2-1 TRBV15 TRBD2 NA CATSVGLAANNEQFF TGTGCCACCAGCGTCGGACTAGCGGCGAACAATGAGCAGTTCTTC
TRBJ2-2 TRBV5-1 NA NA CASSLGRSGKNTGELFF TGCGCCAGCAGCTTAGGCCGTAGCGGTAAAAACACCGGGGAGCTGTTTTTT
TRBJ1-1 TRBV29-1 NA many CSVGGGTEAFF TGCAGCGTTGGAGGGGGCACTGAAGCTTTCTTT
TRBJ2-3 TRBV20-1 NA many CSAQGIFPTDTQYF TGCAGTGCGCAGGGGATTTTTCCCACAGATACGCAGTATTTT
TRBJ1-2 TRBV5-1 TRBD1 NA CARSVTGTGYGYTF TGCGCCCGCAGCGTGACAGGGACTGGCTATGGCTACACCTTC
TRBJ2-7 TRBV29-1 TRBD2 NA CSVEAGGRGAYEQYF TGCAGCGTTGAGGCGGGCGGGAGAGGAGCGTACGAGCAGTACTTC
TRBJ2-7 TRBV20-1 NA few CSANPGTAYEQYF TGCAGTGCTAACCCAGGGACTGCTTACGAGCAGTACTTC